Following are 20 T cell receptor beta chains from one sample sequenced in a study of cytomegalovirus exposure and HLA in healthy donors. PCR primers comprised 60 Vbeta and 13 Jbeta primers. Profiling relied on immunoSEQ multiplex PCR, and the TCRdb table lists in-frame clones only, not all of them. There are approximately 51,000 clones in the sample; approximately 67% occur only once, and just under 6.5% lies in the top ten. What was sequenced was PBMCs. These receptors were taken from a man aged 25 to 40 in good health and CMV-seronegative.

The chain employs TRBV7-6 and TRBJ2-1; D gene unclear. Germline V gene data show CDR1 as SGHVS and CDR2 as FNYEAQ. V was pared by 5 bases and J by 8 bases, with 13 bases between. The CDR3 contains 13 residues. CDR3 residues: CASSPVRLDEQFF. The CDR3 bases are TGTGCCAGCAGCCCAGTTCGTCTGGATGAGCAGTTCTTC.

V and J are TRBV7-2 and TRBJ1-2, with D hard to call. CDR1 and CDR2 (germline): SGHTA, FQGNSA. This CDR3 contains 12 residues. Trimming stripped 4 bases from V and 4 bases from J, with 7 bases between. The CDR3 protein is CASSSNSYGYTF. CDR3 nucleotides: TGTGCCAGCAGCTCAAACAGCTATGGCTACACCTTC.

As to this clone: The same CDR3 is also encoded by other DNA sequences in this sample. The V gene is TRBV29-1, the J gene TRBJ2-7; D might be TRBD2 (5 bases). The germline V gene encodes CDR1 SQVTM and CDR2 ANQGSEA. The V and J ends lost 4 bases and 0 bases respectively, with 10 bases between them. The CDR3 covers 13 residues. CDR3 DNA: TGCAGCGTTGCCAGCGGTAGCTCCTACGAGCAGTACTTC. This codes for CSVASGSSYEQYF.

The chain is built from TRBV2 and TRBJ2-3; TRBD2 aligns across 15 bases. The germline V gene has CDR1 SNHLY and CDR2 FYNNEI. V shed 3 bases and J 5 bases; nucleotides not matched to a gene: 6. The CDR3 contains 17 residues. The CDR3 nucleotides are TGTGCCAGCAGTGATAGGACTAGCGGGAGGGGGAAAGATACGCAGTATTTT. Translated, it gives CASSDRTSGRGKDTQYF.

The chain is built from TRBV7-9 and TRBJ1-1, with D perhaps TRBD1 (5 bases). The germline V and J ends were trimmed by 1 base and 5 bases, with 11 bases remaining between them. Germline V lookup: CDR1 SEHNR, CDR2 FQNEAQ (reference sequence). The CDR3 is made up of 14 amino acids. The CDR3 spells CASSLGGQGTEAFF. The CDR3 nucleotides read TGTGCCAGCAGCTTAGGGGGCCAAGGGACTGAAGCTTTCTTT.

This clone has more than one count but fewer than ten. CDR3 amino acids: CASSEDRVQPQHF. CDR3 bases: TGTGCCAGTTCAGAGGACAGGGTTCAGCCCCAGCATTTT. The rearrangement uses TRBV19 and TRBJ1-5, with 8 bases lining up with TRBD1. CDR1 is LNHDA and CDR2 is SQIVND in the germline V gene (reference sequence). This CDR3 contains 13 residues. The V segment lost 8 bases and the J segment 6 bases; nucleotides outside the gene matches: 6.

The chain combines TRBV6-1 with TRBJ1-1, with TRBD1 as a possible D gene (5 bases). The length of the CDR3 is 13 residues. Germline V lookup: CDR1 MNHNS, CDR2 SASEGT. V lost 10 bases and J 7 bases, leaving 19 bases between the germline ends. The CDR3 nucleotides are TGTGCCACGACGGCCAGGGCCTTCGTTGAAGCTTTCTTT. Its protein product is CATTARAFVEAFF.

The chain links TRBV30 to TRBJ1-5; D possibly corresponds to TRBD1 (6 bases). CDR3 length: 17 residues. Trimming removed 0 bases at V and 0 bases at J, with 15 bases between. Germline CDR1 and CDR2: GTSNPN and SVGIG (reference sequence). The CDR3 is CAWSVGRGSYSNQPQHF. The CDR3 DNA is TGTGCCTGGAGTGTAGGCAGGGGCAGTTATAGCAATCAGCCCCAGCATTTT.

The chain combines TRBV18 with TRBJ2-7; 10 bases fit TRBD2. The CDR3 consists of 14 residues. Unmatched junction bases numbered 5, after V lost 5 bases and J lost 4 bases. Per germline, CDR1 KGHSH and CDR2 LQKENI. For the CDR3, the DNA is TGTGCCAGCTCAATTGGGACTAGCGTATACGAGCAGTACTTC. Protein: CASSIGTSVYEQYF.

The chain recombines TRBV11-2 with TRBJ2-7; 7 bases are shared with TRBD2. Losses at the gene ends were 5 bases for V and 5 bases for J; bases not matched to a gene: 6. Germline V gives CDR1 SGHAT, CDR2 FQNNGV. The CDR3 is 13 residues long. The chain's CDR3 is CASSPSRGDEQYF. DNA of the CDR3: TGTGCCAGCAGCCCGTCACGGGGGGACGAGCAGTACTTC. The full variable domain, in which reference TRBV11-2 and TRBJ2-7 provide the parts outside the CDR3, is EAGVAQSPRYKIIEKRQSVAFWCNPISGHATLYWYQQILGQGPKLLIQFQNNGVVDDSQLPKDRFSAERLKGVDSTLKIQPAKLEDSAVYLCASSPSRGDEQYFGPGTRLTVT.

This chain connects TRBV4-2 to TRBJ2-3; 7 bases align to TRBD1. The CDR3 consists of 17 residues. V was pared by 1 base and J by 2 bases, with 9 bases of the junction left unmatched. Germline V gene data show CDR1 as LGHNA and CDR2 as YNFKEQ. The CDR3 spells CASSQGSRQGATDTQYF. The CDR3 coding sequence is TGTGCCAGCAGCCAAGGATCAAGACAGGGAGCCACAGATACGCAGTATTTT.

This clone turned up a few times. The chain combines TRBV29-1 with TRBJ2-3; D gene unclear. CDR1 is SQVTM, CDR2 ANQGSEA, per germline. Trimming took 0 bases from V and 2 from J, leaving 12 bases between them. The CDR3 has 15 residues. CDR3 loop: CSVEDLRLVTDTQYF. In DNA, the CDR3 is TGCAGCGTTGAAGATCTTCGTCTAGTCACAGATACGCAGTATTTT.

The gene calls are TRBV5-6 and TRBJ1-2, with 10 bases identical to TRBD1. The germline gives CDR1 SGHDT, CDR2 YYEEEE. This CDR3 spans 15 amino acids. After removal of 0 bases from V and 2 bases from J, the junction contained 1 base not matched to a gene. The CDR3 sequence: CASSLGDRGNYGYTF. The DNA of the CDR3 is TGTGCCAGCAGCTTGGGGGACAGGGGAAACTATGGCTACACCTTC.

This chain connects TRBV6-6 to TRBJ2-7; tentatively, D is TRBD1 (5 bases). CDR1 and CDR2 from the germline V gene are MNHNY and SVGAGI (reference sequence). The CDR3 sequence is 13 residues long. Trimming cost V 5 bases and J 3 bases, with 11 bases left between them. The CDR3 loop reads CASSQRGGYEQYF. The CDR3 DNA reads TGTGCCAGCAGTCAAAGGGGCGGCTACGAGCAGTACTTC.

This clone was picked up a small number of times. The V call is TRBV6-5, the J call TRBJ2-7; 9 nucleotides line up with TRBD1. The V gene end was trimmed by 7 bases and the J gene end by 6 bases; junction bases not matched to a gene: 4. Germline CDR1 and CDR2: MNHEY and SVGAGI. This CDR3 is 12 amino acids long. CDR3: CASNRQGGEQYF. The CDR3 nucleotides read TGTGCCAGCAATAGACAGGGGGGCGAGCAGTACTTC.

The genes are TRBV15 and TRBJ2-7; 14 bases are a match to TRBD2. The CDR3 contains 15 residues. Germline values: CDR1 LNHNV, CDR2 YYDKDF (reference sequence). V shed 4 bases and J 6 bases; nucleotides not matched to a gene: 5. CDR3 residues: CATSIPGLAGVEQYF. The CDR3 DNA follows: TGTGCCACCAGCATACCGGGACTAGCGGGAGTCGAGCAGTACTTC. The entire variable domain, with the rest obtained from reference TRBV15 and TRBJ2-7, is as follows: DAMVIQNPRYQVTQFGKPVTLSCSQTLNHNVMYWYQQKSSQAPKLLFHYYDKDFNNEADTPDNFQSRRPNTSFCFLDIRSPGLGDTAMYLCATSIPGLAGVEQYFGPGTRLTVT.

The rearrangement joins TRBV5-5 to TRBJ1-2; 10 bases align to TRBD1. The CDR3 runs to 15 residues. Trimming removed 0 bases from V and 4 bases from J; junction bases left unmatched: 3. Germline-derived CDR1 and CDR2 are SGHKS and YYEKEE (reference sequence). The CDR3 loop is CASSLGTGGSYGYTF. The CDR3 nucleotides are TGTGCCAGCAGCTTGGGGACAGGGGGGAGCTATGGCTACACCTTC.

V and J are TRBV20-1 and TRBJ1-1; D call uncertain. The germline gives CDR1 DFQATT, CDR2 SNEGSKA (reference sequence). This CDR3 is 11 amino acids long. V was pared by 6 bases and J by 7 bases, with 12 bases between. The CDR3 here is CSAKPGGEAFF. CDR3 DNA sequence: TGCAGTGCCAAGCCGGGAGGTGAAGCTTTCTTT.

The rearrangement uses TRBV29-1 and TRBJ2-7; maybe TRBD2 (6 bases). The germline CDR1 and CDR2 sequences are SQVTM and ANQGSEA. CDR3 size: 15 residues. V was clipped by 3 bases and J by 0 bases, with 15 bases between them. CDR3 coding DNA: TGCAGCGTTGAGTTTTTGTTCGGGAGCTCCTACGAGCAGTACTTC. Translation gives CSVEFLFGSSYEQYF.

This clone turned up a few times. V usage is TRBV4-1 and J usage is TRBJ2-3; the D is unclear. The V gene lost 0 bases and the J gene lost 2 bases, with 9 bases spanning the gap. Germline CDR1 and CDR2: MGHRA and YSYEKL. The CDR3 sequence is 15 residues long. DNA of the CDR3: TGCGCCAGCAGCCAAGATCGGTTCTACACAGATACGCAGTATTTT. Amino acids: CASSQDRFYTDTQYF.